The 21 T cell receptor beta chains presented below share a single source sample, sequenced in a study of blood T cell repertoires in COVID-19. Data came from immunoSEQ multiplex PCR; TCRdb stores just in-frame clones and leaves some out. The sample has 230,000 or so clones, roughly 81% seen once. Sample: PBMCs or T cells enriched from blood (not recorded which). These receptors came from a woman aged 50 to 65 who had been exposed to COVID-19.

The CDR3 sequence: CASSPGGVSHEKLFF. CDR3 coding DNA: TGTGCCAGCAGTCCAGGGGGCGTCTCACATGAAAAACTGTTTTTT. The gene calls are TRBV7-2 and TRBJ1-4; 8 nucleotides line up with TRBD1. Germline values: CDR1 SGHTA, CDR2 FQGNSA. This CDR3 spans 15 amino acids. V was clipped by 6 bases and J by 6 bases; unmatched bases: 9. Full variable domain (rest looked up from reference TRBV7-2 and TRBJ1-4): GAGVSQSPSNKVTEKGKDVELRCDPISGHTALYWYRQSLGQGLEFLIYFQGNSAPDKSGLPSDRFSAERTGGSVSTLTIQRTQQEDSAVYLCASSPGGVSHEKLFFGSGTQLSVL.

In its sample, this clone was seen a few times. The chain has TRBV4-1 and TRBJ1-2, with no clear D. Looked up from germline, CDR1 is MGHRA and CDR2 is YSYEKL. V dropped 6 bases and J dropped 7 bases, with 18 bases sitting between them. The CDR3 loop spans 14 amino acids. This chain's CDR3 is CASSDFGRSRGYTF. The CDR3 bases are TGCGCCAGCAGTGACTTTGGGAGGAGCCGTGGCTACACCTTC.

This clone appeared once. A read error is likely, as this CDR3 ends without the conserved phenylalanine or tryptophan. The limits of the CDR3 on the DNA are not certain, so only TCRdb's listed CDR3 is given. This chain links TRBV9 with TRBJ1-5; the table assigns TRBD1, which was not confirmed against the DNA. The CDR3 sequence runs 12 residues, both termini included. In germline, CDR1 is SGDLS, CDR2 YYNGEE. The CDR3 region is CASSGPRVYGGL.

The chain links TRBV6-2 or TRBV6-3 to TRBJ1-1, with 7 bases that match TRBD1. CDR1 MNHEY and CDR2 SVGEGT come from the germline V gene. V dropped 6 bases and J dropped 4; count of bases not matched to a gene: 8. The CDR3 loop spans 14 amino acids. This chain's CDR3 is CASSKQGFGTEAFF. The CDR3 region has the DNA TGTGCCAGCAGCAAACAGGGGTTCGGCACTGAAGCTTTCTTT.

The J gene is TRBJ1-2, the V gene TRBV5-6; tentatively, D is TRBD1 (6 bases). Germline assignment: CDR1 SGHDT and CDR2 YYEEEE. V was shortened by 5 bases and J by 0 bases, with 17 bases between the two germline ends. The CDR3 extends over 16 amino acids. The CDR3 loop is CASSIGGRRANYGYTF. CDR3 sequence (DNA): TGTGCCAGCAGTATTGGGGGCCGCCGAGCTAACTATGGCTACACCTTC.

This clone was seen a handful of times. The CDR3 loop is CASSPRTASGNTEAFF. CDR3 nucleotides: TGTGCCAGCTCACCAAGGACAGCCTCGGGGAACACTGAAGCTTTCTTT. This chain joins TRBV18 and TRBJ1-1; perhaps TRBD1 as D (6 bases). The V gene's germline CDR1 is KGHSH and CDR2 LQKENI. This CDR3 is 16 amino acids long. The V end lost 2 bases, the J end lost 1 base, and 14 bases lay between the germline ends.

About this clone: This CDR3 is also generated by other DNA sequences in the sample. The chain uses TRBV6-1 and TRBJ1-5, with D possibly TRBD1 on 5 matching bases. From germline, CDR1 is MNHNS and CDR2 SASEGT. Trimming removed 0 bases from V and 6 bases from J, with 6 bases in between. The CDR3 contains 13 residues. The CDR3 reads CASSEAGGQPQHF. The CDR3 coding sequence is TGTGCCAGCAGTGAAGCGGGGGGTCAGCCCCAGCATTTT.

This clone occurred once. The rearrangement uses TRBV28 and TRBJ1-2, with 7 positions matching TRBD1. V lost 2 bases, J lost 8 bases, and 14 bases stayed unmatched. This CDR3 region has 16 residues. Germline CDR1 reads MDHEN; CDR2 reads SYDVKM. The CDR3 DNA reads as TGTGCCAGCAGTTTACTTGGTCGACAGGGCTCGAGAGGCTACACCTTC. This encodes CASSLLGRQGSRGYTF.

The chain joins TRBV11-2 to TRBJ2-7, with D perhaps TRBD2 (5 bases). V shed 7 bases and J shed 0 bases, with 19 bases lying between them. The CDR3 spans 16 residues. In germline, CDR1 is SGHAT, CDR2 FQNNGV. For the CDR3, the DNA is TGTGCCAGCACCGGAGTGCGGACTTCCCGCTCCTACGAGCAGTACTTC. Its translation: CASTGVRTSRSYEQYF.

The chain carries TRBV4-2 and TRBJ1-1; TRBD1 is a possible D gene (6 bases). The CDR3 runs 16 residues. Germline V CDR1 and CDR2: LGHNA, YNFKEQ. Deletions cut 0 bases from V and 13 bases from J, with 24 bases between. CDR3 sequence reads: CASSQDLGAINPKGFF. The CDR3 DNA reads TGTGCCAGCAGCCAAGATCTGGGGGCGATCAACCCGAAGGGTTTCTTT.

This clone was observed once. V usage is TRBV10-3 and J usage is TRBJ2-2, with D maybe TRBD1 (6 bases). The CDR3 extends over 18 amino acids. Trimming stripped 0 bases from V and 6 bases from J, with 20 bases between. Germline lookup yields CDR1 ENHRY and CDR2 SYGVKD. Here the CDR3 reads CAISESIGGEELSGELFF. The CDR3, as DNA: TGTGCCATCAGTGAGTCGATTGGGGGCGAAGAGTTATCCGGGGAGCTGTTTTTT.

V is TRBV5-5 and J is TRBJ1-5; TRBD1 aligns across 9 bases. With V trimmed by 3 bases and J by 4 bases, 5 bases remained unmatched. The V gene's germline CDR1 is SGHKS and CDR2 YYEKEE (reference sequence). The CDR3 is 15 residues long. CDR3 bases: TGTGCCAGCAGCTACTGGGACAGGGCGAATCAGCCCCAGCATTTT. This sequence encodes CASSYWDRANQPQHF.

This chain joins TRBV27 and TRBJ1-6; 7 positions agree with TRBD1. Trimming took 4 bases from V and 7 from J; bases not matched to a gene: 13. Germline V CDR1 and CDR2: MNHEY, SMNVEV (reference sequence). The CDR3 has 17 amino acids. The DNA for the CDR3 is TGTGCCAGCAGTTCCCTCCTAGGGGACAGAAAGAATTCACCCCTCCACTTT. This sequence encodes CASSSLLGDRKNSPLHF.

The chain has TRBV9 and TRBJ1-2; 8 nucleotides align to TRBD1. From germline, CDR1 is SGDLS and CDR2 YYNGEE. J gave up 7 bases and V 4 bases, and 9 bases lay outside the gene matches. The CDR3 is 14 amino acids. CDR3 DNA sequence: TGTGCCAGCAGCCCTTTTACAGGGGGGGGTGGCTACACCTTC. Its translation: CASSPFTGGGGYTF.

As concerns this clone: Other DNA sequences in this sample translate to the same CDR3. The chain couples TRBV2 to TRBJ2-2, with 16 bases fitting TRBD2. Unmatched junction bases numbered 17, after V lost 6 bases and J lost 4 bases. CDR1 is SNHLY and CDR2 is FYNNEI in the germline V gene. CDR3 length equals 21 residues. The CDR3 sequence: CASSPIPGLAGGGGGTGELFF. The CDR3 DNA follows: TGTGCCAGCAGCCCCATTCCGGGACTAGCGGGGGGGGGAGGAGGCACCGGGGAGCTGTTTTTT.

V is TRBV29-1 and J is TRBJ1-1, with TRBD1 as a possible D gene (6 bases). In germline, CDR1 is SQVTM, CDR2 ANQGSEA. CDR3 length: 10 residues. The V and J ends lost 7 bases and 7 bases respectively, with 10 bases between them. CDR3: CSARTVEAFF. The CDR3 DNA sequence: TGCAGCGCCCGGACAGTTGAAGCTTTCTTT.

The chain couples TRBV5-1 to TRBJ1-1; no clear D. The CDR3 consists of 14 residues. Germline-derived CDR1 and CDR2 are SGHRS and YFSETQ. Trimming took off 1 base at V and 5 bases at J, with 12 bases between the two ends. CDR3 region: CASSLNIPGTEAFF. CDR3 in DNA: TGCGCCAGCAGCTTGAACATTCCCGGGACTGAAGCTTTCTTT.

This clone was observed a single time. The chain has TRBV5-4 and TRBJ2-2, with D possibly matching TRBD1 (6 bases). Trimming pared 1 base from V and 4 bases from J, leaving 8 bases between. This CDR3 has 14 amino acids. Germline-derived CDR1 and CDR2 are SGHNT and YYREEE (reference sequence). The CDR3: CASSLTGSTGELFF. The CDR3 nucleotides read TGTGCCAGCAGCTTGACAGGGAGCACCGGGGAGCTGTTTTTT.

The CDR3 region has the DNA TGTGCCGTTGCGAAGTTCCCCAACACCGGGGAGCTGTTTTTT. This sequence encodes CAVAKFPNTGELFF. This rearrangement joins TRBV10-3 to TRBJ2-2; D gene unclear. Germline V gene sequence: CDR1 ENHRY, CDR2 SYGVKD. V lost 11 bases, J lost 2 bases, and 15 bases lay in between. The CDR3 has 14 residues.

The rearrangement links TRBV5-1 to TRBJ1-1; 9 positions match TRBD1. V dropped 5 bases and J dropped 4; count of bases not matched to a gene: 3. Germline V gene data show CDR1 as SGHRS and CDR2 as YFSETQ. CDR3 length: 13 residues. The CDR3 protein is CASRTTGGTEAFF. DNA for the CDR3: TGCGCCAGCAGGACGACAGGGGGCACTGAAGCTTTCTTT.

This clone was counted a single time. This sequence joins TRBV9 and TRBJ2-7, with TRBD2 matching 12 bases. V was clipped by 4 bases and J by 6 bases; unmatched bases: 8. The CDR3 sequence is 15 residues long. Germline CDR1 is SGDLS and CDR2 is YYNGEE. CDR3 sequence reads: CASSPTSGGVREQYF. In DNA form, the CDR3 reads TGTGCCAGCAGCCCGACTAGCGGGGGAGTCCGCGAGCAGTACTTC.